Listed below are T cell receptor beta chains from one sample, sequenced in a study of cytomegalovirus exposure and HLA in healthy donors. This table comes from immunoSEQ multiplex PCR, and its TCRdb copy is limited to in-frame clones, with some not included. Seen here are about 160,000 clones, 70% to 80% observed once, and the top ten hold 3.5% to 4.5%. Sequenced: PBMCs. These receptors came from a man aged 25 to 40 in good health and CMV-seropositive. Both conserved end residues are part of each CDR3. The order of the fields is D gene, V gene, clone size, J gene, CDR3 DNA, CDR3 protein. A D gene is named only where the DNA matches it firmly. Clone sizes are given selectively: once, few, many, or a class where the clone is expanded.

-	TRBV4-1	few	TRBJ1-1	TGCGCCAGCACCCCTGGCAGGGACACTGAAGCTTTCTTT	CASTPGRDTEAFF
TRBD1	TRBV6-1	-	TRBJ1-5	TGTGCCAGCAGGGCGGGACAGGCCGCCCTTGAGCCCCAGCATTTT	CASRAGQAALEPQHF
TRBD1	TRBV28	-	TRBJ2-3	TGTGCCAGCAGTTCTGTGGACAGGTTCACAGATACGCAGTATTTT	CASSSVDRFTDTQYF
TRBD1	TRBV6-5	once	TRBJ2-3	TGTGCCAGCAGTTACACAGGCAGGGGGGATACGCAGTATTTT	CASSYTGRGDTQYF
TRBD1	TRBV27	-	TRBJ1-1	TGTGCCAGCAGGGGAAGACAGGGGAACACTGAAGCTTTCTTT	CASRGRQGNTEAFF
-	TRBV5-6	-	TRBJ2-1	TGTGCCAGCAGTGTGAGGAGGGACCCCGGCTCCTACAATGAGCAGTTCTTC	CASSVRRDPGSYNEQFF
-	TRBV2	-	TRBJ1-1	TGTGCCAGCAGTCAGGAAGGGAACACTGAAGCTTTCTTT	CASSQEGNTEAFF
-	TRBV5-1	-	TRBJ2-3	TGCGCCAGCAGCTTGTTGACTGGGGCCGGCACAGATACGCAGTATTTT	CASSLLTGAGTDTQYF
TRBD2	TRBV5-4	few	TRBJ2-7	TGTGCCAGCAGCTTGGCCCTCTCCTTAGCGGGGGGGTTGGTTTACGAGCAGTACTTC	CASSLALSLAGGLVYEQYF
-	TRBV5-1	-	TRBJ2-5	TGCGCCAGCAGCACGAACAGGGAATGGGAGACCCAGTACTTC	CASSTNREWETQYF
TRBD1	TRBV7-7	-	TRBJ2-7	TGTGCCAGCAGCCAAGGACAGGACTACGAGCAGTACTTC	CASSQGQDYEQYF
-	TRBV6-4	few	TRBJ2-7	TGTGCCAGCAGTGACTCTGAGGGATACGAGCAGTACTTC	CASSDSEGYEQYF
-	TRBV5-1	-	TRBJ1-2	TGCGCCAGCAGCCCGCAGGGCAGGGCCGAAGAAGGCTACACCTTC	CASSPQGRAEEGYTF
TRBD1	TRBV19	-	TRBJ1-5	TGTGCCAGTAGAGGCCGTGGAGGGGGCATCAATCAGCCCCAGCATTTT	CASRGRGGGINQPQHF
-	TRBV5-6	-	TRBJ2-7	TGTGCCAGCAGCTTGCGGGGGTTGGGAGAGCAGTACTTC	CASSLRGLGEQYF
TRBD1	TRBV6-6	-	TRBJ2-2	TGTGCCAGCAGTATAGCCGGGACAGGGATGACCGGGGAGCTGTTTTTT	CASSIAGTGMTGELFF
-	TRBV7-8	-	TRBJ1-4	TGTGCCAGCAGCGCCAAACAGGGCTTCTCAAAACTGTTTTTT	CASSAKQGFSKLFF
TRBD1	TRBV27	-	TRBJ1-3	TGTGCCAGCAGTTCGGGACAGGGCGCTTCAGGAAACACCATATATTTT	CASSSGQGASGNTIYF
-	TRBV6-7	-	TRBJ2-3	TGTGCCAGCAGAGCCCTTCAGCGGGGCACAGATACGCAGTATTTT	CASRALQRGTDTQYF
TRBD1	TRBV30	-	TRBJ2-7	TGTGCCTATTCCGGGACAGGGATCTACGAGCAGTACTTC	CAYSGTGIYEQYF
TRBD2	TRBV6-5	once	TRBJ2-3	TGTGCCAGCAGTTACCCGGGACTAGCGGGCACAGATACGCAGTATTTT	CASSYPGLAGTDTQYF
TRBD2	TRBV13	-	TRBJ2-3	TGTGCCAGCAGCTTAGGGAGGACTAGCGGGGGAGGTTTTACAGATACGCAGTATTTT	CASSLGRTSGGGFTDTQYF
-	TRBV6-5	-	TRBJ1-6	TGTGCCAGCAGCCAGAGGCGACCCGCACCCCTCCACTTT	CASSQRRPAPLHF
-	TRBV27	-	TRBJ2-7	TGTGCCACCAGGGGCCCCTACGAGCAGTACTTC	CATRGPYEQYF
-	TRBV6-5	-	TRBJ1-3	TGTGCCAGCAGTTACGGCTCTGGCTCTGGAAACACCATATATTTT	CASSYGSGSGNTIYF
-	TRBV4-1	-	TRBJ2-1	TGCGCCAGCAGCCAAACGGGGTCGACCTCCTACAATGAGCAGTTCTTC	CASSQTGSTSYNEQFF
TRBD1	TRBV6-5	-	TRBJ1-1	TGTGCCAGCAGTGGCGGACAGGGAGGAGGAACTGAAGCTTTCTTT	CASSGGQGGGTEAFF
-	TRBV7-3	-	TRBJ2-3	TGTGCCAGCAGCTCGTACACAGATACGCAGTATTTT	CASSSYTDTQYF
-	TRBV28	-	TRBJ2-7	TGTGCCAGCAACGAGGACAGAGAGCACTACGAGCAGTACTTC	CASNEDREHYEQYF
TRBD1	TRBV5-1	-	TRBJ2-3	TGCGCCAGCAGCCCGGACAGGGGGAATTGGGATACGCAGTATTTT	CASSPDRGNWDTQYF
TRBD1	TRBV2	-	TRBJ1-5	TGTGCCAGCAGTTATGGACAGGGGGCGGGTCAGCCCCAGCATTTT	CASSYGQGAGQPQHF
TRBD1	TRBV5-4	once	TRBJ2-1	TGTGCCAGCAGCTTGGGACAGGGGAAAAGCAATGAGCAGTTCTTC	CASSLGQGKSNEQFF
TRBD1	TRBV28	few	TRBJ2-7	TGTGCCAGCAGTACCCCTTCCGGGACAGGGGGCCGGGAGCAGTACTTC	CASSTPSGTGGREQYF
TRBD1	TRBV7-9	-	TRBJ2-5	TGTGCCAGCAACCGGGACAGGAGACAAGAGACCCAGTACTTC	CASNRDRRQETQYF
-	TRBV10-1	-	TRBJ2-1	TGCGCCAGCAGTGAGGTGGCAGGGCTACCAAAACAATACAATGAGCAGTTCTTC	CASSEVAGLPKQYNEQFF
TRBD2	TRBV7-3	-	TRBJ2-1	TGTGCCAGCAGTACCGGGAGGAATGAGCAGTTCTTC	CASSTGRNEQFF
-	TRBV19	-	TRBJ1-5	TGTGCCAGTAGTACCCGCGGTTCTGGGTCGCCCCAGCATTTT	CASSTRGSGSPQHF
-	TRBV16	-	TRBJ1-5	TGTGCCAGCAGCCAATTGGGACAACACAATAGCAATCAGCCCCAGCATTTT	CASSQLGQHNSNQPQHF
TRBD1	TRBV4-1	few	TRBJ2-3	TGCGCCAGCAGCCAAGGTCGGTTGGGGGGGGGACAGGGCGATACGCAGTATTTT	CASSQGRLGGGQGDTQYF
TRBD2	TRBV7-9	-	TRBJ2-5	TGTGCCAGCAGCTTCGCGGGGGGACGGCAAGAGACCCAGTACTTC	CASSFAGGRQETQYF
-	TRBV2	-	TRBJ1-3	TGTGCCAGCAGTGTGCGTGGGGGCGGCCGTGGAAACACCATATATTTT	CASSVRGGGRGNTIYF
-	TRBV4-3	-	TRBJ1-5	TGCGCCAGCAGCCAAGAGTACAGTAGCAATCAGCCCCAGCATTTT	CASSQEYSSNQPQHF
TRBD2	TRBV11-2	-	TRBJ2-5	TGTGCCAGCAGCTTAACACCAGCGGGGATGGATGAGACCCAGTACTTC	CASSLTPAGMDETQYF
TRBD2	TRBV6-5	-	TRBJ2-7	TGTGCCAGCACGCCGCGGGGGGAAACCTACGAGCAGTACTTC	CASTPRGETYEQYF
-	TRBV29-1	-	TRBJ2-1	TGCAGCGCCGAGGAGGGGCGGTATGAGCAGTTCTTC	CSAEEGRYEQFF
TRBD1	TRBV2	-	TRBJ1-2	TGTGCCAGCAGTTTCCGGACAGGGAACTATGGCTACACCTTC	CASSFRTGNYGYTF
TRBD1	TRBV2	-	TRBJ2-5	TGTGCCAGCAGTGGAGGGGGCCGAGAGACCCAGTACTTC	CASSGGGRETQYF
TRBD1	TRBV25-1	medium-sized	TRBJ2-3	TGTGCCAGCAGTGAATCGGGACAGAGCACAGATACGCAGTATTTT	CASSESGQSTDTQYF
TRBD1	TRBV27	-	TRBJ1-6	TGTGCCAGCAAAGAAGACAGGGTTGATTCACCCCTCCACTTT	CASKEDRVDSPLHF
-	TRBV5-1	once	TRBJ2-2	TGCGCCAGCAGCTTGGTTTTAAACACCGGGGAGCTGTTTTTT	CASSLVLNTGELFF
TRBD2	TRBV25-1	-	TRBJ2-4	TGTGCCAGCAGCGGGACTACCAAAAACATTCAGTACTTC	CASSGTTKNIQYF
TRBD1	TRBV7-6	-	TRBJ2-7	TGTGCCAGCAGCCCGGGACAGGCCGCCTACGAGCAGTACTTC	CASSPGQAAYEQYF
-	TRBV7-5	-	TRBJ1-1	TGTGTCAGAAGCTTGGGGGGGCACACTGAAGCTTTCTTT	CVRSLGGHTEAFF
-	TRBV6-6	few	TRBJ2-7	TGTGCCAGCAGGAAGGGGGAAAGCTCCTACGAGCAGTACTTC	CASRKGESSYEQYF
TRBD2	TRBV10-3	-	TRBJ2-7	TGTGCCATCAGGGACCCGAGCGGGGGGCCCTCCTACGAGCAGTACTTC	CAIRDPSGGPSYEQYF
TRBD1	TRBV5-1	-	TRBJ1-2	TGCGCCAGCAGCGTACTTCAGGGGGGAACTAACTATGGCTACACCTTC	CASSVLQGGTNYGYTF